Listed here are 10 T cell receptor beta chains from one sample, sequenced in a study of cytomegalovirus exposure and HLA in healthy donors. Both 60 Vbeta primers and 13 Jbeta primers went into the PCR. Clones were read by immunoSEQ multiplex PCR, and TCRdb kept only the in-frame ones, dropping some. The table has 85,000 to 90,000 clones, 65% to 80% seen once; the top ten hold 2.7%. The sample taken for sequencing was PBMCs. These receptors all stem from a young man in good health and CMV-seronegative.

V and J are TRBV28 and TRBJ1-5, with D maybe TRBD1 (5 bases). Per germline, CDR1 MDHEN and CDR2 SYDVKM. The CDR3 spans 15 residues. V lost 7 bases to trimming and J lost 0 bases, with 13 bases between them. The DNA for the CDR3 is TGTGCCAGCATCCTTTCTGGGGCTAGCAATCAGCCCCAGCATTTT. Translated: CASILSGASNQPQHF.

The chain uses TRBV5-1 and TRBJ2-7; D is ambiguous. The V gene lost 4 bases and the J gene lost 5 bases, with 13 bases spanning the gap. CDR3 length: 13 amino acids. Germline V CDR1 and CDR2: SGHRS, YFSETQ. The CDR3 loop is CASSLDPRNEQYF. CDR3 coding DNA: TGCGCCAGCAGCCTTGATCCTAGAAACGAGCAGTACTTC.

The rearrangement links TRBV5-1 to TRBJ2-5, with 10 bases matching TRBD1. Germline V gene data show CDR1 as SGHRS and CDR2 as YFSETQ. This CDR3 comprises 15 residues. V shed 0 bases, J shed 5 bases, and the junction held 4 bases outside the gene matches. The DNA for the CDR3 is TGCGCCAGCAGCTTGGGGGGGGACAGGGGTGAGACCCAGTACTTC. As protein: CASSLGGDRGETQYF.

This rearrangement joins TRBV23-1 to TRBJ1-4, with TRBD1 matching 7 bases. TRBV23-1 is given ORF status, its function remaining uncertain. CDR3 length equals 16 residues. Trimming removed 11 bases from V and 4 bases from J; junction bases left unmatched: 16. The CDR3 sequence is CAVAEGAEGGNEKLFF. CDR3 sequence (DNA): TGCGCCGTGGCCGAGGGGGCCGAGGGAGGTAATGAAAAACTGTTTTTT.

The rearrangement links TRBV6-5 to TRBJ1-2; TRBD1 matches 10 bases. Germline CDR1 reads MNHEY; CDR2 reads SVGAGI. V gave up 0 bases and J gave up 8 bases; unmatched junction bases: 6. The CDR3 totals 15 residues. CDR3: CASSYSRQGAWGYTF. In DNA, the CDR3 is TGTGCCAGCAGTTACTCCCGACAGGGGGCGTGGGGCTACACCTTC.

The chain carries TRBV19 and TRBJ1-5; D may be TRBD1 (5 bases). Deletions cut 6 bases from V and 4 bases from J, with 16 bases between. The CDR3 is 15 residues long. CDR1 and CDR2 from the germline V gene are LNHDA and SQIVND (reference sequence). The CDR3: CASSQGTDLNQPQHF. CDR3 bases: TGTGCCAGTAGCCAAGGGACTGACCTTAATCAGCCCCAGCATTTT.

The CDR3 is CASSLGLDSREQFF. CDR3 in DNA: TGTGCCAGTAGTCTGGGACTAGATTCACGTGAGCAGTTCTTC. J is TRBJ2-1 and V is TRBV19; 8 nucleotides align to TRBD2. Trimming cost V 5 bases and J 9 bases; bases outside gene matches: 9. Per germline, CDR1 LNHDA and CDR2 SQIVND (reference sequence). This CDR3 region has 14 residues.

J is TRBJ1-2 and V is TRBV27; TRBD1 agrees at 7 bases. Losses at the gene ends were 4 bases for V and 6 bases for J; bases not matched to a gene: 5. Germline V gene sequence: CDR1 MNHEY, CDR2 SMNVEV (reference sequence). The CDR3 sequence is 13 residues long. The CDR3: CASSWGTGDGYTF. DNA of the CDR3: TGTGCCAGCAGTTGGGGAACAGGGGATGGCTACACCTTC.

This chain joins TRBV5-1 and TRBJ2-3; unclear D gene. Trimming removed 0 bases from V and 0 bases from J, with 8 bases in between. There are 15 residues in the CDR3. Germline V gene sequence: CDR1 SGHRS, CDR2 YFSETQ. The chain's CDR3 is CASSLDKSSTDTQYF. The DNA of the CDR3 is TGCGCCAGCAGCTTGGACAAGTCTAGCACAGATACGCAGTATTTT.

The chain links TRBV5-8 to TRBJ2-7, with 7 bases aligning to TRBD1. This CDR3 has 14 residues. The V gene end was trimmed by 3 bases and the J gene end by 6 bases; junction bases not matched to a gene: 9. The germline CDR1 and CDR2 sequences are SGHTS and YDEGEE. The CDR3 nucleotides are TGTGCCAGCAGCTACGGACAGGCACCAGGCGAGCAGTACTTC. Translation: CASSYGQAPGEQYF.